The sequence of this T cell receptor (beta chain) was determined in a study of cytomegalovirus exposure and HLA in healthy donors. General study findings and limits: The productive fraction for most TCR beta V segments was about 87% or about 30% in an earlier analysis. Specificity for CMV antigens was confirmed in vitro for a few of the CMV-associated chains. Some V segments, including TRBV6-2 and TRBV6-3, were excluded as indistinguishable.

Germline V lookup: CDR1 LNHNV, CDR2 YYDKDF (reference sequence). This CDR3 is 16 amino acids long. Losses at the gene ends were 1 base for V and 0 bases for J; bases not matched to a gene: 2. PCR used 60 Vbeta primers and 13 Jbeta primers. The assay was immunoSEQ multiplex PCR, and TCRdb's table has in-frame clones only and misses some. The sample includes roughly 120,000 clones, 82% of them seen just once. As for this clone: Its target is unknown.

This sequence joins TRBV15 and TRBJ2-4; TRBD2 matches at 8 bases. Material: PBMCs. This clonotype was obtained from a young woman in good health and CMV-seronegative. CDR3 in DNA: TGTGCCACCAGCAGAGTAGCGGGATTAGCCAAAAACATTCAGTACTTC. Protein product: CATSRVAGLAKNIQYF.